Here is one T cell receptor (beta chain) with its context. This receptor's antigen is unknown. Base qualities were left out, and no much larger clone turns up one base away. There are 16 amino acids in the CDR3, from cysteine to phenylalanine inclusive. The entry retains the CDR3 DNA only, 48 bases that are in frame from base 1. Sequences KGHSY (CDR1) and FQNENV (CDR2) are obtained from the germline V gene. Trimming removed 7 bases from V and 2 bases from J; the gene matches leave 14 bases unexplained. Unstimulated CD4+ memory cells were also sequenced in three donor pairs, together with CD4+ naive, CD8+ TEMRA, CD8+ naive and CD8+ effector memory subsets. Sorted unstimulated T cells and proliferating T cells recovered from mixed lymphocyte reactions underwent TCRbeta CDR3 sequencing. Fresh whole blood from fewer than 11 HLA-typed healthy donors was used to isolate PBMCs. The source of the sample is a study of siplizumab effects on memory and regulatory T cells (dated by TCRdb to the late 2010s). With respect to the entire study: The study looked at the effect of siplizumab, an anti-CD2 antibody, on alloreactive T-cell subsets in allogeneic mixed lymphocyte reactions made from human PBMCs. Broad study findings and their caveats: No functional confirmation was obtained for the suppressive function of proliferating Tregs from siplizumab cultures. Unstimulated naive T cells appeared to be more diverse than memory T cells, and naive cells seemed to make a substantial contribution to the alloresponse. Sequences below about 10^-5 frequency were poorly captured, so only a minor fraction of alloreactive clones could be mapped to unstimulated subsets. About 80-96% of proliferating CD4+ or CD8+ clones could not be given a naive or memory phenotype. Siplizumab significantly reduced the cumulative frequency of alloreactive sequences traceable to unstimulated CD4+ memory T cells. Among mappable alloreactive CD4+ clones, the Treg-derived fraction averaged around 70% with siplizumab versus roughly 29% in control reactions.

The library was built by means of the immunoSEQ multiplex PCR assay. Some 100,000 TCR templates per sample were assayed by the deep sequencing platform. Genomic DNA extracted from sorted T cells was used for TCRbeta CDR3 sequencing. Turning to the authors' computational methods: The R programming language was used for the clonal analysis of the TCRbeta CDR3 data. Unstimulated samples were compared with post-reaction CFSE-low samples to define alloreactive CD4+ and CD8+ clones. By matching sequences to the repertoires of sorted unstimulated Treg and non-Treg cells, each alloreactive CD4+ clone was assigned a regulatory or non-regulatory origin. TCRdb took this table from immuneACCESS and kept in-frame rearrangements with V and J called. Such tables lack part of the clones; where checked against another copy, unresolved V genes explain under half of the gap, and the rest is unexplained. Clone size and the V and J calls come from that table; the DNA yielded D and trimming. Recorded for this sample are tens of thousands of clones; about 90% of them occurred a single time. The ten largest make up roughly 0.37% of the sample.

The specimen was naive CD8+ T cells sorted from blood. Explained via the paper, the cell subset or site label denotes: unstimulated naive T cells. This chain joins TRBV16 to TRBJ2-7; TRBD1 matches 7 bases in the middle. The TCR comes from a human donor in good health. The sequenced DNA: TGTGCCAGCACCGGAAACAGGGGCCAAGTTGCCTACGAGCAGTACTTC. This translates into CASTGNRGQVAYEQYF. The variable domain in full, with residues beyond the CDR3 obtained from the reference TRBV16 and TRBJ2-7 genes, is GEEVAQTPKHLVRGEGQKAKLYCAPIKGHSYVFWYQQVLKNEFKFLISFQNENVFDETGMPKERFSAKCLPNSPCSLEIQATKLEDSAVYFCASTGNRGQVAYEQYFGPGTRLTVT.